The present T cell receptor beta chain was sequenced within a study of blood T cell repertoires in COVID-19. The sample holds one count of this clone. There are 16 residues in the CDR3. Germline CDR1 SGHTA, CDR2 FQGNSA. With 2 bases removed from V and 4 bases from J, the gap between germline ends came to 18 bases. Only in-frame clones appear in the TCRdb table, and some are missing; sequencing was by immunoSEQ multiplex PCR. Here the sample spans 150,000 to 200,000 clones, 86% being singletons. This sequence was found in a young man with acute or convalescent COVID-19. The J gene is TRBJ2-7, the V gene TRBV7-2, with D perhaps matching TRBD1 (5 bases). The sequenced material came from peripheral blood. CDR3 sequence: CASSLQPRQRGYEQYF. The CDR3 nucleotides are TGTGCCAGCAGCTTACAGCCTCGGCAAAGGGGATACGAGCAGTACTTC.